This T cell receptor (beta chain) was sequenced in a study of OX40 agonist ivuxolimab in advanced cancers. General study results and limits: There was clonal expansion of CD4+ and CD8+ blood T cells by week 6 at 0.1 to 3.0 mg/kg.

The V gene lost 0 bases and the J gene lost 5 bases, with 13 bases spanning the gap. The CDR3 spans 16 residues. In germline, CDR1 is LGHNA, CDR2 YNFKEQ. TCRdb's table, derived via immunoSEQ multiplex PCR, lists solely in-frame clones and lacks some. This sample has roughly 56,000 clones, with about nine tenths found just once. About this clone itself: Its antigen is not identified.

The sequence was collected from an adult with an advanced solid tumor such as melanoma, head and neck, liver or kidney cancer. The chain combines TRBV4-2 with TRBJ1-4; D remains ambiguous. This sample comprised CD4+ or CD8+ T cells sorted from blood, obtained in a trial of the OX40 agonist ivuxolimab. The CDR3 loop reads CASSQDIGTTNEKLFF. The CDR3 DNA reads as TGTGCCAGCAGCCAAGATATCGGTACCACGAATGAAAAACTGTTTTTT.